These 26 T cell receptor beta chains originate from one sample sequenced in a study of tumor and adjacent non-tumor tissue in lung cancer. No cell sorting was done before RNA was extracted from the tissue. The library came from three nested PCR rounds adapted from ARM-PCR protocols. MiXCR was run by TCRdb on the multiplex PCR reads, yielding one entry per CDR3 protein. The data show 68,000 or so distinct CDR3 sequences, about 60% seen once. The sequenced sample consisted of lung tumor tissue. The receptors originated from a man aged 45 to 65 with non-small cell lung cancer.

On this clonotype itself: This may come from a read error, since a much larger clone is one base off. J is TRBJ1-2 and V is TRBV6-5; perhaps TRBD1 as D (6 bases). Trimming removed 0 bases from V and 4 bases from J, with 27 bases in between. In germline, CDR1 is MNHEY, CDR2 SVGAGI. The CDR3 sequence is 20 residues long. The CDR3 DNA follows: TGTGCCAGCAGTTACTCTAAGAAGGGACTACAGAGGGGGAACCCCTATGGCTACACCTTC. Amino acids: CASSYSKKGLQRGNPYGYTF.

This clonotype has only a few counts. The chain uses TRBV20-1 and TRBJ2-1; weak D call: TRBD1 (6 bases). The CDR3 length is 15 residues. CDR1 is DFQATT, CDR2 SNEGSKA, per germline (reference sequence). V shed 6 bases and J shed 1 base, with 16 bases lying between them. The CDR3 protein is CSAPGSGVSYNEQFF. The CDR3 DNA follows: TGCAGTGCCCCAGGCTCAGGGGTGTCCTACAATGAGCAGTTCTTC.

As to this clonotype: An end of the junction differs from the germline gene, which may be a read error. The chain links TRBV12-3 or TRBV12-4 to TRBJ2-7; 7 bases are a match to TRBD1. The CDR3 is made up of 15 amino acids. CDR3 nucleotides: TGTGCCATCAGTCCACTAACAGGGGCCAGATTCGAGCAGTACTTC. Translating gives CAISPLTGARFEQYF.

This clonotype is medium-sized (0.01 to 0.1%) in the sample. J is TRBJ2-1 and V is TRBV28; 10 nucleotides agree with TRBD1. CDR1 is MDHEN and CDR2 is SYDVKM in the germline V gene. CDR3 size: 15 residues. With V trimmed by 3 bases and J by 12 bases, 11 bases remained unmatched. In nucleotides, the CDR3 is TGTGCCAGCAGTTTCGCCGGGACAGGGGTTGAGGTGCAGTTCTTC. The encoded protein is CASSFAGTGVEVQFF.

The chain uses TRBV6-5 and TRBJ2-2, with D possibly being TRBD2 (6 bases). V lost 5 bases and J 9 bases, leaving 25 bases between the germline ends. This CDR3 is 17 amino acids long. The germline gives CDR1 MNHEY, CDR2 SVGAGI. The DNA for the CDR3 is TGTGCCAGCAGTCTCCTCCTTGCGCCCTGGGAGGCCTGGGAGCTGTTTTTT. Its translation is CASSLLLAPWEAWELFF.

The genes are TRBV7-2 and TRBJ2-7; D may correspond to TRBD1 or TRBD2 (7 bases each). From germline, CDR1 is SGHTA and CDR2 FQGNSA. The CDR3 has 13 amino acids. V was shortened by 5 bases and J by 5 bases, with 13 bases between the two germline ends. DNA for the CDR3: TGTGCCAGCAGCCAGGGGGGGAGGAACGAGCAGTACTTC. Protein: CASSQGGRNEQYF.

Comments on this clonotype: This may be a read error, as it is one base from a much larger clone. The chain employs TRBV6-2 or TRBV6-3 and TRBJ1-1; possibly TRBD1 for D (5 bases). CDR1 and CDR2 from the germline V gene are MNHEY and SVGEGT. The V gene lost 6 bases and the J gene lost 6 bases, with 11 bases spanning the gap. The CDR3 runs 12 residues. The CDR3 is CASSSGQSEAFF. Here the CDR3 DNA reads TGTGCCAGCAGCTCCGGACAATCTGAAGCTTTCTTT.

For this clonotype: A much larger clone lies a single base off, so this may be a read error. The rearrangement uses TRBV10-3 and TRBJ1-3, with D hard to call. V was shortened by 7 bases and J by 3 bases, with 16 bases between the two germline ends. The CDR3 runs 15 residues. Germline V gene lookup returns CDR1 ENHRY and CDR2 SYGVKD. In DNA form, the CDR3 reads TGTGCCATCATGAGTGCCGACAAGTTTGGAAACACCATATATTTT. Amino acids: CAIMSADKFGNTIYF.

In regard to this clonotype: Germline and junction disagree at one end, which may indicate a read error. The chain combines TRBV6-6 with TRBJ2-3, with 8 bases fitting TRBD2. From germline, CDR1 is MNHNY and CDR2 SVGAGI (reference sequence). CDR3 size: 16 residues. The CDR3 reads CASSYTEREQGDTQYF. CDR3 coding DNA: TGTGCCAGTAGTTACACGGAGCGGGAGCAGGGAGATACGCAGTATTTT.

Details on this clonotype: Germline is not matched at one junction end, which may reflect a read error. This chain joins TRBV14 and TRBJ2-2; TRBD2 is a possible D gene (6 bases). The CDR3 is made up of 18 amino acids. The germline gives CDR1 SGHDN, CDR2 FVKESK. The DNA for the CDR3 is TGTGCCAACAGCCAATTCCCCGTGGAGGGCCTAGGCACCGGGGAGTTGTTTTTT. Protein sequence: CANSQFPVEGLGTGELFF. Based on the CDR3 plus reference TRBV14 and TRBJ2-2, the full variable domain is EAGVTQFPSHSVIEKGQTVTLRCDPISGHDNLYWYRRVMGKEIKFLLHFVKESKQDESGMPNNRFLAERTGGTYSTLKVQPAELEDSGVYFCANSQFPVEGLGTGELFFGEGSRLTVL.

The CDR3 reads CASWTSEGQDTQYF. The CDR3 DNA is TGTGCCAGCTGGACTAGCGAGGGGCAGGATACGCAGTATTTT. The chain joins TRBV7-9 to TRBJ2-3; 9 bases are a match to TRBD2. V lost 8 bases, J lost 6 bases, and 9 bases stayed unmatched. Germline values: CDR1 SEHNR, CDR2 FQNEAQ (reference sequence). This CDR3 comprises 14 residues.

This clonotype was counted a single time. A much larger clone sits a single nucleotide away, making a read error possible. CDR3 amino acids: CARSSLSPQAAKNIQYF. CDR3 coding DNA: TGTGCCAGGAGCTCGCTAAGCCCCCAAGCAGCCAAAAACATTCAGTACTTC. The chain uses TRBV7-9 and TRBJ2-4; D is unresolved. CDR1 is SEHNR, CDR2 FQNEAQ, per germline (reference sequence). This CDR3 spans 17 amino acids.

On this clonotype itself: Possible read error: a much larger clone is one base away. The chain joins TRBV6-5 to TRBJ2-6; 10 bases map to TRBD2. This CDR3 is built from 20 residues. Unmatched junction bases numbered 10, after V lost 2 bases and J lost 0 bases. The germline V gene has CDR1 MNHEY and CDR2 SVGAGI. The CDR3 DNA reads TGTGCCAGCAGTTACGGGGTTAGCGGGAGGAGTTACTCTGGGGCCAACGTCCTGACTTTC. It translates to CASSYGVSGRSYSGANVLTF.

This clonotype has only a few counts. The missing conserved phenylalanine or tryptophan at the end of this CDR3 makes a read error likely. This chain connects TRBV12-3 or TRBV12-4 to TRBJ2-2; 7 nucleotides agree with TRBD1. V dropped 3 bases and J dropped 7; count of bases not matched to a gene: 11. The CDR3 runs to 16 residues. In DNA form, the CDR3 reads TGTGCCAGCAGTTTCGGTGGGGACAGATTCGGCGGGGAGCTGTTTTCT. This codes for CASSFGGDRFGGELFS.

Comment on this clonotype: No conserved phenylalanine or tryptophan ends this CDR3, so it is likely a read error. V and J are TRBV6-5 and TRBJ2-2; unclear D gene. The CDR3 extends over 13 amino acids. Germline loops: CDR1 MNHEY, CDR2 SVGAGI. The CDR3 region is CASSYTTSGELFS. The CDR3 region has the DNA TGTGCCAGTAGTTACACGACGTCGGGGGAGCTGTTTTCT.

About this clonotype: A much larger clone is a single base away; this may be a read error. The chain couples TRBV30 to TRBJ2-2, with a possible D match to TRBD2 (6 bases). Germline lookup yields CDR1 GTSNPN and CDR2 SVGIG (reference sequence). The CDR3 is 14 residues long. This chain's CDR3 is CAYKGLMNTGELIF. Written as DNA, the CDR3 is TGTGCCTACAAGGGACTGATGAACACCGGGGAGCTGATTTTT.

This clonotype was detected only a few times. The rearrangement joins TRBV24-1 to TRBJ2-3, with 8 bases that match TRBD1. The CDR3 length is 16 residues. V shed 0 bases and J 4 bases; nucleotides not matched to a gene: 5. CDR1 is KGHDR, CDR2 SFDVKD, per germline. The CDR3 sequence: CATSDLGQGVADTQYF. The CDR3 DNA follows: TGTGCCACCAGTGATTTGGGACAGGGCGTCGCAGATACGCAGTATTTT.

The sample holds many counts of this clonotype. CDR3 in amino acids: CASGERDTQYF. CDR3 in DNA: TGTGCCAGCGGCGAGAGGGATACGCAGTATTTT. The genes are TRBV7-9 and TRBJ2-3; no firm D call. The germline V gene has CDR1 SEHNR and CDR2 FQNEAQ (reference sequence). V shed 8 bases and J shed 6 bases, with 9 bases lying between them. CDR3 size: 11 residues.

The chain is built from TRBV11-3 and TRBJ2-1, with D tentatively TRBD2 (6 bases). The germline gives CDR1 SGHNT, CDR2 YENEEA. The V end was cut by 0 bases, the J end by 3 bases, with 9 bases between. The length of the CDR3 is 15 residues. The CDR3 DNA reads TGTGCCAGCAGCTTAGAGGGAGGCCTCTACAATGAGCAGTTCTTC. The encoded protein is CASSLEGGLYNEQFF.

Regarding this clonotype: The CDR3 carries no conserved terminal phenylalanine or tryptophan, so it likely arises from a read error. The DNA is left out, because the CDR3 cannot be placed on it with certainty; the CDR3 is given as TCRdb lists it. V usage is TRBV20-1 and J usage is TRBJ1-6. Germline values: CDR1 DFQATT, CDR2 SNEGSKA (reference sequence). Including both end residues, the CDR3 is 14 amino acids long. CDR3 residues: CSARDSGINSLLHS.

In the case of this clonotype: The junction and the germline gene differ at one end; a read error may be behind it. The chain joins TRBV6-6 to TRBJ1-1; D possibly corresponds to TRBD1 (5 bases). CDR3 length: 15 amino acids. Germline values: CDR1 MNHNY, CDR2 SVGAGI (reference sequence). CDR3 protein: CANSYSGQQGTEAFF. CDR3 in DNA: TGTGCCAACAGTTATTCGGGGCAGCAAGGGACTGAAGCTTTCTTC.

This clonotype was seen a single time. An end of the junction does not agree with germline; a read error may underlie this. V is TRBV11-3 and J is TRBJ2-3; 7 positions match TRBD2. CDR1 is SGHNT and CDR2 is YENEEA in the germline V gene. The CDR3 length is 17 residues. For the CDR3, the DNA is TGTGCCAGCAGCGTAGGGACTAACGGTGGGGCCGCAGATACTCAGTATTTT. Residues: CASSVGTNGGAADTQYF.

Of note for this clonotype: A junction boundary mismatches the germline segment, possibly from a read error. The chain recombines TRBV10-3 with TRBJ1-5; D is unresolved. CDR1 is ENHRY, CDR2 SYGVKD, per germline. This CDR3 is 15 amino acids long. In DNA, the CDR3 is TGTGCCATCAGCGCGACCTTCGGGAGCAGTCAGCCCCAGCATTTT. Translating it yields CAISATFGSSQPQHF.

The V and J genes are TRBV5-6 and TRBJ1-2; D is possibly TRBD1 (5 bases). Deletions cut 1 base from V and 2 bases from J, with 21 bases between. Germline CDR1 reads SGHDT; CDR2 reads YYEEEE. The CDR3 is made up of 18 amino acids. The CDR3: CASSLRPWYQGGNYGYTF. The DNA of the CDR3 is TGTGCCAGCAGCTTGCGACCTTGGTATCAGGGAGGGAACTATGGCTACACCTTC.

As regards this clonotype: Mismatch with germline at one junction end may stem from a read error. CDR3 DNA: TGTGTCAGCGCAGGGCACTACGAGCAGTACTTC. Amino acids: CVSAGHYEQYF. The chain couples TRBV6-6 to TRBJ2-7, with D possibly TRBD1 on 5 matching bases. CDR1 and CDR2 (germline): MNHNY, SVGAGI (reference sequence). The CDR3 totals 11 residues.

This clonotype was counted a single time. Its ends do not fully match the called genes, so a read error is possible. Written as DNA, the CDR3 is TGTGTCAGCACCACGTTAGCAGGGGGCACGACGAACACCGGGGAGCTGTTTTTT. This codes for CVSTTLAGGTTNTGELFF. V usage is TRBV6-6 and J usage is TRBJ2-2, with 8 nucleotides matching TRBD1. Germline assignment: CDR1 MNHNY and CDR2 SVGAGI (reference sequence). The CDR3 totals 18 residues.